The clone carrying this TCR beta chain turned up a few times. Its antigen is still unknown. Trimming stripped 6 bases from V and 8 bases from J, with 10 bases between. Germline V gene sequence: CDR1 MNHNY, CDR2 SVGAGI (reference sequence). The length of the CDR3 is 12 residues. This sample is part of a study of graft-versus-host responses after intestinal transplantation. Background on the study: Recipients uniformly received anti-thymocyte globulin induction, followed by tacrolimus and steroids for approximately 3 years. Study findings and constraints: Allografts carried high graft-versus-host to host-versus-graft clonal ratios in patients having graft-donor T cell macrochimerism. Peak circulating GvH clone levels tracked with early post-transplant HvG declines.

Produced via immunoSEQ multiplex PCR; TCRdb's table is partial and in-frame only. The sample shows about 70,000 clones, 85% to 90% of them seen only once. Sample: unstimulated CD8+ T cells sorted from spleen or lymph node cells, taken before transplant. The V call is TRBV6-6, the J call TRBJ1-4; D perhaps matches TRBD1 (5 bases). This TCR was sampled from a human donor who was the organ donor for an intestinal transplant. The CDR3 DNA sequence: TGTGCCAGCAGCCAGGGAGGCGAAAAACTGTTTTTT. Translation: CASSQGGEKLFF.